The source of this T cell receptor (beta chain) is a study of blood T cell repertoires in COVID-19. During active infection, Seattle patients enrolled and were then monitored through disease. In the study's own analysis: Reference gene primer amplification yielded estimated nucleated cell counts. TCRdb keeps only in-frame clones here, not all; method: immunoSEQ multiplex PCR. D and trimming come from the DNA, and the V and J calls and clone size come from that table. The sample yields fewer than 300,000 clones, about nine tenths seen once. The V gene end was trimmed by 5 bases and the J gene end by 6 bases; junction bases not matched to a gene: 12. This CDR3 comprises 17 residues. The V gene's germline CDR1 is SNHLY and CDR2 FYNNEI.

This receptor was identified in a man aged 50-60 years with COVID-19, enrolled during active disease. Sequenced material: peripheral blood. The chain is built from TRBV2 and TRBJ2-7, with TRBD2 matching 14 bases. The CDR3 DNA sequence: TGTGCCAGCAGTCCTTACTGGGGGACTAGCGGGAGAAGCGAGCAGTACTTC. This sequence encodes CASSPYWGTSGRSEQYF.